This T cell receptor (beta chain) was obtained from a study of Ad26.COV2.S vaccination and SARS-CoV-2 variants (dated by TCRdb to the early 2020s). Context from the whole study: Vaccine-arm donors were drawn from COV1001, a multicentre, randomized, double-blind, placebo-controlled phase I-IIa trial of Ad26.COV2.S in healthy adults. Ad26.COV2.S was given intramuscularly at 5x10^10 or 1x10^11 viral particles, as a single shot or as two shots 56 days apart. TCRbeta repertoire sequencing served as the tool for gauging how specific and how broad the SARS-CoV-2-reactive T cell receptors were following Ad26.COV2.S vaccination. A total of around 32 samples were included in the TCR-sequenced set, comprising roughly 19 Ad26.COV2.S vaccine recipients, 5 placebo recipients and 8 SARS-CoV-2 convalescent individuals. Trial participants were randomized into five groups of five: low-dose or high-dose Ad26.COV2.S given once or twice, or placebo on both occasions. Investigators did not know the trial group allocation while performing experiments and assessing outcomes.

The immunoSEQ Assay was the method used to sequence TCRbeta CDR3 regions. After extraction, genomic DNA underwent amplification by bias-controlled multiplex PCR, followed by high-throughput sequencing. The paper's processing steps were these. To quantify the absolute abundance of every unique TCRbeta CDR3 region, sequences were collapsed and filtered. T cell fraction was estimated by normalization of TCRbeta template counts to usable DNA, with usable DNA being measured through amplification of reference genes present in all nucleated cells. Repertoire TCRs were annotated as SARS-CoV-2-specific when V gene, CDR3 amino acid sequence and J gene were exactly matched to a known reactive TCR set. The reference SARS-CoV-2 TCR set was obtained from MIRA and was filtered for enrichment in COVID-19-positive ImmuneCODE repertoires, whereby public or cross-reactive TCRs were removed. Using the MIRA antigens, annotated TCRs were further analysed by specific ORF or by position within an ORF. Depth was the summed frequency of annotated unique rearrangements, while breadth was defined as annotated unique rearrangements over total unique productive rearrangements. Two-sided Wilcoxon rank-sum tests were applied when comparing TCR breadth between groups. The immuneACCESS repertoire file appears here via TCRdb, limited to in-frame rearrangements. These files lack a portion of the clones; in checked studies, under half of the deficit traces to unresolved V genes, and the cause of the others is not known. V and J calls and clone size are copied from that table; D and trimming were computed from the DNA. Within this sample are about 400,000 clones, with about nine tenths of them counted one time only. The top ten clones comprise approximately 3.7% of the sample.

Comment on this clone: Its recognized antigen is unknown. No quality values exist for individual bases; no much larger clone is one base distant.

The research as a whole found: Compared with placebo recipients, Ad26.COV2.S recipients showed higher spike-specific TCR breadth (P = 0.0014). Comparable non-spike TCR breadth was observed between vaccine and placebo recipients, consistent with only spike being contained in the vaccine. The authors noted that total T cell responses may have been underestimated by the TCR breadth and depth analyses. The study was not powered to compare responses between vaccine doses or regimens. After vaccination, substantial breadth of spike-specific CD8+ and CD4+ T cell responses was reported.

The treatment or condition tag for this specimen amounts to: approximately 18 received Ad26.COV2.S at low or high dose, single or two shots; 5 received placebo; per-sample allocation not given. Repertoires of vaccine and placebo recipients were sequenced from samples taken on day 63 after the first injection. Between 29 July and 7 August 2020, Cohort 1b enrolled 25 adults aged 18-55 years at one site in Boston, USA. Ad26.COV2.S was a replication-incompetent adenovirus type 26 vector expressing a prefusion-stabilized SARS-CoV-2 spike protein from the original Wuhan strain. The source was peripheral blood, collected in a trial of Ad26.COV2.S vaccine versus placebo. The sequence was obtained from a person between 18 and 60 years old who received the Ad26.COV2.S COVID-19 vaccine or a placebo.

The CDR3 protein: CSVVGGEYGYTF. The base sequence is TGCAGCGTTGTTGGGGGGGAGTATGGCTACACCTTC. This sequence uses TRBV29-1 and TRBJ1-2; matching of 5 bases hints at TRBD1 as the D gene. The CDR3 numbers 12 residues from cysteine through phenylalanine. Only CDR3 DNA remains: 36 bases, in frame from the first base. CDR1 and CDR2 (SQVTM, ANQGSEA) derive from the germline V gene. V and J lose 4 bases and 5 bases, and a span of 11 bases separates them.